This T cell receptor beta chain was documented in a study of Ad26.COV2.S vaccination and SARS-CoV-2 variants. Turning to the study itself: COV1001, an Ad26.COV2.S trial, supplied this vaccine-arm donor.

Clones were sequenced by immunoSEQ multiplex PCR, and TCRdb holds only the in-frame ones, with some missing. Of approximately 300,000 clones in the sample, roughly 80% were seen once. Treatment meaning: around 19 received Ad26.COV2.S at low or high dose, single or two shots; about 5 received placebo; per-sample allocation not given. Each sample was drawn 63 days after the first injection (of vaccine or placebo). Material: peripheral blood, obtained in a trial of Ad26.COV2.S vaccine versus placebo. The sequence derives from a person aged 18 to 59 who received the Ad26.COV2.S COVID-19 vaccine or a placebo.

The CDR3 DNA is TGTGCCAGTAGCCCACAGGGGTCGGTCCTGACTTTC. Translation: CASSPQGSVLTF. J is TRBJ2-6 and V is TRBV19; TRBD1 agrees at 7 bases. Germline lookup yields CDR1 LNHDA and CDR2 SQIVND (reference sequence). The CDR3 is 12 amino acids. With 6 bases clipped from V and 13 bases from J, the junction kept 6 bases outside the gene matches.